Shown below are 30 T cell receptor beta chains from a single sample sequenced in a study of blood T cell repertoires in COVID-19. TCRdb's copy holds only in-frame clones and misses some; the assay was immunoSEQ multiplex PCR. The sample consists of approximately 99,000 clones, approximately 82% of them appearing once. The specimen sequenced was peripheral blood. These TCRs come from a woman in her 70s with acute or convalescent COVID-19.

To note about this clone: Other DNA sequences within the sample encode an identical CDR3. The chain recombines TRBV28 with TRBJ1-1; 7 nucleotides agree with TRBD1. The CDR3 is 12 residues long. The germline CDR1 and CDR2 sequences are MDHEN and SYDVKM. The V gene end was trimmed by 2 bases and the J gene end by 10 bases; junction bases not matched to a gene: 4. The CDR3 region is CASSLRQGGAFF. CDR3 bases: TGTGCCAGCAGTTTACGCCAGGGGGGAGCTTTCTTT.

DNA for the CDR3: TGTGCCAGCAGCTTATCCCAGGGGGGAGGCTACACCTTC. Protein: CASSLSQGGGYTF. V and J are TRBV7-3 and TRBJ1-2; TRBD1 matches at 7 bases. This CDR3 contains 13 residues. In germline, CDR1 is SGHTA, CDR2 FQGTGA. V was pared by 2 bases and J by 8 bases, with 5 bases of the junction left unmatched.

The chain carries TRBV4-3 and TRBJ1-6, with 8 positions matching TRBD1. The CDR3 has 16 residues. Germline V gene data show CDR1 as LGHNA and CDR2 as YSLEER. V lost 4 bases to trimming and J lost 5 bases; unmatched junction nucleotides: 7. The CDR3 coding sequence is TGCGCCAGCAGCCTCAACGACAGGGGCGATAATTCACCCCTCCACTTT. Amino acid sequence: CASSLNDRGDNSPLHF.

In nucleotides, the CDR3 is TGCGCCAGCAGCCAAGCTGTAATAGGGGGCTACGAGCAGTACGTC. This gives the protein CASSQAVIGGYEQYV. This chain links TRBV4-1 with TRBJ2-7, with D possibly matching TRBD1 (6 bases). This CDR3 comprises 15 residues. Germline assignment: CDR1 MGHRA and CDR2 YSYEKL. The V gene lost 1 base and the J gene lost 3 bases, with 13 bases spanning the gap.

V gene TRBV25-1 combines with J gene TRBJ2-1; D remains unclear. Germline values: CDR1 MGHDK, CDR2 SYGVNS. CDR3 length: 13 amino acids. V was trimmed by 2 bases and J by 5 bases, leaving 7 bases between them. CDR3 residues: CASSETMNNEQFF. The DNA for the CDR3 is TGTGCCAGCAGTGAAACTATGAACAATGAGCAGTTCTTC.

The chain couples TRBV19 to TRBJ1-4; TRBD1 might be the D (6 bases). With 5 bases removed from V and 3 bases from J, the gap between germline ends came to 13 bases. This CDR3 spans 15 amino acids. CDR1 and CDR2 from the germline V gene are LNHDA and SQIVND (reference sequence). Written as DNA, the CDR3 is TGTGCCAGTAGTCAAAGGACAGTCGCTAATGAAAAACTGTTTTTT. Translated: CASSQRTVANEKLFF. The variable domain in full, completed from reference TRBV19 and TRBJ1-4, reads DGGITQSPKYLFRKEGQNVTLSCEQNLNHDAMYWYRQDPGQGLRLIYYSQIVNDFQKGDIAEGYSVSREKKESFPLTVTSAQKNPTAFYLCASSQRTVANEKLFFGSGTQLSVL.

The rearrangement links TRBV6-6 to TRBJ2-7; D unclear. V gave up 0 bases and J gave up 4 bases, with 10 bases separating them. This CDR3 has 14 amino acids. Germline assignment: CDR1 MNHNY and CDR2 SVGAGI (reference sequence). This chain's CDR3 is CASSYSTARYEQYF. In nucleotides, the CDR3 is TGTGCCAGCAGTTACTCGACTGCGCGATACGAGCAGTACTTC.

J is TRBJ1-2 and V is TRBV7-9; 8 nucleotides match TRBD1. This CDR3 spans 19 amino acids. The junction had 17 bases not matched to a gene; V was cut back by 5 bases and J by 0 bases. Germline CDR1 reads SEHNR; CDR2 reads FQNEAQ (reference sequence). Written as DNA, the CDR3 is TGTGCCAGCAGCCCTACTCCCGGGGACAGGATGTTTGCTAACTATGGCTACACCTTC. Protein sequence: CASSPTPGDRMFANYGYTF.

J is TRBJ1-2 and V is TRBV3-1 (or the pseudogene TRBV3-2); D unclear. This CDR3 contains 15 residues. Germline CDR1 reads LGHDT; CDR2 reads YNNKEL (reference sequence). V dropped 2 bases and J dropped 4 bases, with 14 bases sitting between them. The CDR3 loop reads CASSQLTRGSYGYTF. The DNA for the CDR3 is TGTGCCAGCAGCCAATTAACACGGGGTAGCTATGGCTACACCTTC.

The rearrangement uses TRBV6-2 or TRBV6-3 and TRBJ1-1; D ambiguous. CDR1 is MNHEY and CDR2 is SVGEGT in the germline V gene. The ends were cut back, 1 base at V and 5 bases at J, with 14 bases in the middle. The CDR3 spans 15 residues. The CDR3 protein is CASSYFGVERTEAFF. The CDR3 DNA follows: TGTGCCAGCAGTTACTTCGGGGTGGAGCGGACTGAAGCTTTCTTT.

The J gene is TRBJ1-5, the V gene TRBV28; D remains unclear. The CDR3 is 16 amino acids. V dropped 5 bases and J dropped 1 base, with 15 bases sitting between them. Looked up from germline, CDR1 is MDHEN and CDR2 is SYDVKM. Here the CDR3 reads CASSPGVGISNQPQHF. Written as DNA, the CDR3 is TGTGCCAGCAGTCCCGGGGTAGGGATAAGCAATCAGCCCCAGCATTTT.

J is TRBJ1-5 and V is TRBV4-2; TRBD1 matches at 7 bases. CDR1 and CDR2 from the germline V gene are LGHNA and YNFKEQ. Unmatched junction bases numbered 15, after V lost 2 bases and J lost 14 bases. This CDR3 contains 15 residues. In nucleotides, the CDR3 is TGTGCCAGCAGCCAATATCGGGACAGTCCTATTAATAAGCATTTT. As protein: CASSQYRDSPINKHF.

This chain uses TRBV6-2 or TRBV6-3 with TRBJ2-1; TRBD1 aligns across 8 bases. The CDR3 spans 14 residues. The V segment lost 6 bases and the J segment 7 bases; nucleotides outside the gene matches: 8. Germline lookup yields CDR1 MNHEY and CDR2 SVGEGT. The CDR3 nucleotides are TGTGCCAGCAGCCGAAACAGACAGGGGAATGAGCAGTTCTTC. This codes for CASSRNRQGNEQFF.

The chain links TRBV12-3 or TRBV12-4 to TRBJ1-5; D gene uncertain. Trimming pared 5 bases from V and 4 bases from J, leaving 6 bases between. This CDR3 is built from 12 residues. CDR3 protein: CASSRGNQPQHF. The CDR3 nucleotides read TGTGCCAGCAGTCGCGGAAATCAGCCCCAGCATTTT.

This clone came up once. The rearrangement uses TRBV5-6 and TRBJ2-7; D is undetermined. The CDR3 loop spans 13 amino acids. Germline V CDR1 and CDR2: SGHDT, YYEEEE. The V end was cut by 4 bases, the J end by 0 bases, with 8 bases between. CDR3 region: CASSDPSSYEQYV. DNA for the CDR3: TGTGCCAGCAGCGATCCGAGCTCCTACGAGCAGTACGTC.

The V gene is TRBV5-1, the J gene TRBJ2-7, with 9 bases matching TRBD1. The CDR3 sequence is 18 residues long. Trimming cost V 0 bases and J 2 bases; bases outside gene matches: 12. Germline CDR1 is SGHRS and CDR2 is YFSETQ. This CDR3 reads CASSLGPWDRDTPYEQYV. The CDR3 DNA is TGCGCCAGCAGCTTGGGCCCCTGGGACAGGGATACCCCCTACGAGCAGTACGTC.

In its sample, this clone was seen a few times. This chain uses TRBV5-5 with TRBJ2-2; 7 nucleotides line up with TRBD2. CDR3 length equals 15 residues. Germline V gene sequence: CDR1 SGHKS, CDR2 YYEKEE (reference sequence). The V segment lost 2 bases and the J segment 3 bases; nucleotides outside the gene matches: 4. CDR3 residues: CASSFAGVDTGELFF. CDR3 coding DNA: TGTGCCAGCAGCTTTGCGGGGGTGGACACCGGGGAGCTGTTTTTT.

Written as DNA, the CDR3 is TGTGCCAGCAGTCCCTGGACTAGCGGTAACAATGAGCAGTTCTTC. Translating gives CASSPWTSGNNEQFF. The V gene is TRBV28, the J gene TRBJ2-1, with 10 bases identical to TRBD2. Germline V lookup: CDR1 MDHEN, CDR2 SYDVKM. V lost 5 bases and J lost 5; bases outside the gene matches: 6. The CDR3 covers 15 residues. The variable domain in full, completed from reference TRBV28 and TRBJ2-1, reads DVKVTQSSRYLVKRTGEKVFLECVQDMDHENMFWYRQDPGLGLRLIYFSYDVKMKEKGDIPEGYSVSREKKERFSLILESASTNQTSMYLCASSPWTSGNNEQFFGPGTRLTVL.

This clone was recorded only once. The V call is TRBV18, the J call TRBJ2-2, with 8 bases aligning to TRBD2. The junction had 5 bases not matched to a gene; V was cut back by 4 bases and J by 4 bases. Germline assignment: CDR1 KGHSH and CDR2 LQKENI. This CDR3 is built from 15 residues. The CDR3 nucleotides are TGTGCCAGCTCACTGGGACTAGGTGGCACCGGGGAGCTGTTTTTT. It yields the protein CASSLGLGGTGELFF.

This clone has more than one count but fewer than ten. J is TRBJ1-2 and V is TRBV9, with 9 positions matching TRBD1. Germline trimming cut 3 bases from V and 3 bases from J; bases unmatched to any gene: 12. Germline V CDR1 and CDR2: SGDLS, YYNGEE. The CDR3 sequence is 17 residues long. The CDR3 loop reads CASSASRTGDNHYGYTF. CDR3 bases: TGTGCCAGCAGCGCATCCCGGACAGGGGATAATCACTATGGCTACACCTTC.

This clone was seen only a few times. The V gene is TRBV7-6, the J gene TRBJ2-2, with 9 nucleotides matching TRBD2. The trim removed 8 bases at V and 0 bases at J, leaving 7 bases unmatched. Looked up from germline, CDR1 is SGHVS and CDR2 is FNYEAQ. The CDR3 length is 16 residues. The CDR3 reads CASQRGDRTNTGELFF. In DNA, the CDR3 is TGTGCCAGCCAGCGGGGGGACAGAACGAACACCGGGGAGCTGTTTTTT.

The chain combines TRBV28 with TRBJ2-7; 8 bases are a match to TRBD2. V shed 7 bases and J 0 bases; nucleotides not matched to a gene: 11. This CDR3 has 16 residues. Germline V gene sequence: CDR1 MDHEN, CDR2 SYDVKM. CDR3 protein: CASTRPVLAASYEQYF. The CDR3 DNA reads as TGTGCCAGCACTCGACCGGTACTAGCGGCCTCCTACGAGCAGTACTTC.

The table lists this clone with a count of one. V is TRBV4-3 and J is TRBJ2-3; 9 nucleotides align to TRBD2. This CDR3 spans 15 amino acids. CDR1 LGHNA and CDR2 YSLEER come from the germline V gene. Trimming took 3 bases from V and 2 from J; bases not matched to a gene: 3. The CDR3, as DNA: TGCGCCAGCAGCCATAGACTAGCGGTCACAGATACGCAGTATTTT. This codes for CASSHRLAVTDTQYF.

J is TRBJ2-3 and V is TRBV6-4, with TRBD2 identical over 7 bases. Germline CDR1 MRHNA, CDR2 SNTAGT. The CDR3 has 14 residues. Unmatched junction bases numbered 3, after V lost 4 bases and J lost 2 bases. The CDR3 sequence: CASSVSGDTDTQYF. The CDR3 DNA is TGTGCCAGCAGTGTAAGCGGGGACACAGATACGCAGTATTTT.

The chain combines TRBV6-5 with TRBJ2-3, with TRBD2 matching over 7 bases. This CDR3 has 16 amino acids. Trimming took 0 bases from V and 4 from J; bases not matched to a gene: 7. The germline CDR1 and CDR2 sequences are MNHEY and SVGAGI. The CDR3 loop is CASSYSTSSGADTQYF. CDR3 sequence (DNA): TGTGCCAGCAGTTACTCGACGTCTAGCGGTGCAGATACGCAGTATTTT.

The chain joins TRBV6-2 or TRBV6-3 to TRBJ2-4, with 8 positions matching TRBD1. From germline, CDR1 is MNHEY and CDR2 SVGEGT. J was trimmed by 9 bases and V by 4 bases; bases with no gene match: 8. The length of the CDR3 is 14 residues. The CDR3 DNA reads TGTGCCAGCAGTTTCGGACAGGGATTGGGCATTCAGTACTTC. Protein sequence: CASSFGQGLGIQYF.

The V and J genes are TRBV6-2 or TRBV6-3 and TRBJ2-7; 9 bases are a match to TRBD2. The CDR3 covers 15 residues. The junction had 5 bases not matched to a gene; V was cut back by 2 bases and J by 3 bases. CDR1 MNHEY and CDR2 SVGEGT come from the germline V gene. CDR3 in DNA: TGTGCCAGCAGTTACGTTATAGCGGGAGTCTACGAGCAGTACTTC. It is translated as CASSYVIAGVYEQYF.

The chain is built from TRBV18 and TRBJ1-2; possibly TRBD1 for D (5 bases). CDR3 length: 12 amino acids. The germline V gene encodes CDR1 KGHSH and CDR2 LQKENI. Trimming took 8 bases from V and 9 from J, leaving 16 bases between them. This CDR3 is CASAASPGSYTF. CDR3 in DNA: TGTGCCAGCGCAGCCTCACCAGGGAGCTACACCTTC.

The chain links TRBV5-6 to TRBJ1-1; TRBD1 might be the D (5 bases). V dropped 0 bases and J dropped 9 bases, with 6 bases sitting between them. Germline loops: CDR1 SGHDT, CDR2 YYEEEE. The CDR3 totals 11 residues. The CDR3: CASSLGQKAFF. CDR3 nucleotide sequence: TGTGCCAGCAGCTTGGGACAGAAAGCTTTCTTT.

V gene TRBV19 combines with J gene TRBJ2-2, with 8 bases lining up with TRBD1. The CDR3 is 15 amino acids. The germline V gene encodes CDR1 LNHDA and CDR2 SQIVND (reference sequence). V gave up 7 bases and J gave up 1 base; unmatched junction bases: 5. The CDR3 loop is CASTGTGLNTGELFF. The CDR3 nucleotides are TGTGCCAGTACCGGGACAGGCCTGAACACCGGGGAGCTGTTTTTT. The full variable domain, completed using reference TRBV19 and TRBJ2-2, is DGGITQSPKYLFRKEGQNVTLSCEQNLNHDAMYWYRQDPGQGLRLIYYSQIVNDFQKGDIAEGYSVSREKKESFPLTVTSAQKNPTAFYLCASTGTGLNTGELFFGEGSRLTVL.